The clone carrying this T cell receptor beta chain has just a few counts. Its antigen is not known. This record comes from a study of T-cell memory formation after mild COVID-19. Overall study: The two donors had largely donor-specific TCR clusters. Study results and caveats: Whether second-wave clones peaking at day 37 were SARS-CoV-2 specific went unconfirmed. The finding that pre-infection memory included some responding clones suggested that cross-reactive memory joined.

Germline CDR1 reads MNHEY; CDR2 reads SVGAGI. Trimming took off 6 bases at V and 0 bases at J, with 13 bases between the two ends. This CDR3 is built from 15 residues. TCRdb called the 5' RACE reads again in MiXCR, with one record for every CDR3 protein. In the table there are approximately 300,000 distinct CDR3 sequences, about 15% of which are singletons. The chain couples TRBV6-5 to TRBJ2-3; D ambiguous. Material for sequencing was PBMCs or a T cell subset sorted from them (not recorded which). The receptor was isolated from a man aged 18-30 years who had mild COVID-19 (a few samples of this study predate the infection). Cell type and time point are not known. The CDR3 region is CASSLRGSSTDTQYF. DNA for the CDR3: TGTGCCAGCAGCCTCCGCGGCAGTAGCACAGATACGCAGTATTTT.